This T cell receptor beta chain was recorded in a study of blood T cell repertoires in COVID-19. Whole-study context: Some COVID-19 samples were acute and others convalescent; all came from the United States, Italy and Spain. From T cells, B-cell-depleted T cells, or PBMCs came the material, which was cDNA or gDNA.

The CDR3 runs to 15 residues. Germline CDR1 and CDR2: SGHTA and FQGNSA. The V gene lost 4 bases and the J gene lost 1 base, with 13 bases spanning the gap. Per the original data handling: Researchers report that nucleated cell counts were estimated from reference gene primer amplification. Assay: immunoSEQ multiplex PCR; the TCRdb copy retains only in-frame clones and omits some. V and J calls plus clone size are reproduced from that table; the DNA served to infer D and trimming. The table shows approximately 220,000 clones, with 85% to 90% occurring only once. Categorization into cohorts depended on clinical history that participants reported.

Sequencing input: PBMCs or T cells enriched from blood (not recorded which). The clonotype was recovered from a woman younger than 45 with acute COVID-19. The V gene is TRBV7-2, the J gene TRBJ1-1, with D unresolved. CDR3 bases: TGTGCCAGCAGCTCGGCGACGGGAGAGAACACTGAAGCTTTCTTT. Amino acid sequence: CASSSATGENTEAFF.